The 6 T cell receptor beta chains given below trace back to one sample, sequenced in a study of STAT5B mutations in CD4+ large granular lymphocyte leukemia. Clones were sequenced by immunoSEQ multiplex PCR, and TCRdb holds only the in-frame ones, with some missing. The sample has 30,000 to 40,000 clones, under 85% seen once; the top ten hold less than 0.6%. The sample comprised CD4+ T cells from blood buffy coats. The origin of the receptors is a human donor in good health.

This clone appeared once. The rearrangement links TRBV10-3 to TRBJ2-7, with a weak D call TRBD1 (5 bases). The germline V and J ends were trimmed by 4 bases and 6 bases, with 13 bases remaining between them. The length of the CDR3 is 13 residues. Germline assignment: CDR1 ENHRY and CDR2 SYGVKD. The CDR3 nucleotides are TGTGCCATCAGTGTTGACAGCTTCGGCGAGCAGTACTTC. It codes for CAISVDSFGEQYF.

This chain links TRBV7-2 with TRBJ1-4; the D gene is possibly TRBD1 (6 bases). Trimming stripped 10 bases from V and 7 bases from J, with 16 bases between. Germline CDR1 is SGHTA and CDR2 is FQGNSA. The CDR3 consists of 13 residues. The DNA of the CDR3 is TGTGCCATTAGGATGAGGGGGATTGAAAAACTGTTTTTT. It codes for CAIRMRGIEKLFF.

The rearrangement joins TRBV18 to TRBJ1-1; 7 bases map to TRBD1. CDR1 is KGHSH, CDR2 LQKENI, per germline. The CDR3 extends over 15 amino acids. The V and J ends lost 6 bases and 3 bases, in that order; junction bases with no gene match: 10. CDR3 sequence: CASSPNWQGDTEAFF. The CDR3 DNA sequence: TGTGCCAGCTCCCCGAACTGGCAGGGGGACACTGAAGCTTTCTTT.

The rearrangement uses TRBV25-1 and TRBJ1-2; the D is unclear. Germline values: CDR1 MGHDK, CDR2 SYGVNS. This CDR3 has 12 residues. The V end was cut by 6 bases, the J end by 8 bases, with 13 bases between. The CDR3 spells CASSVPAGGYTF. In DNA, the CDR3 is TGTGCCAGCAGCGTACCGGCGGGCGGCTACACCTTC.

The CDR3 bases are TGTGCCATACAGAGGGGACTAGCGGGGGCTGAGACCCAGTACTTC. It encodes CAIQRGLAGAETQYF. V usage is TRBV10-3 and J usage is TRBJ2-5; 14 nucleotides align to TRBD2. Germline CDR1 and CDR2: ENHRY and SYGVKD. V gave up 9 bases and J gave up 5 bases; unmatched junction bases: 8. The CDR3 loop spans 15 amino acids.

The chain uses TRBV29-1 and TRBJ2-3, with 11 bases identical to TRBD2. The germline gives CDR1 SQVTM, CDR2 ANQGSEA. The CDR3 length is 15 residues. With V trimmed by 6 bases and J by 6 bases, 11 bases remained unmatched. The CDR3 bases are TGCAGCGTGGGAGGGACTAGCGGAGGGGGTGATACGCAGTATTTT. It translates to CSVGGTSGGGDTQYF.